A selection of T cell receptor beta chains follows, all from one sample in a study of blood T cell repertoires in COVID-19. The repertoire was sequenced with immunoSEQ multiplex PCR; TCRdb's copy has only in-frame clones and lacks some. Of 350,000 to 400,000 clones in the sample, 85% to 90% are singletons; the top ten hold roughly 1%. Sequencing was performed on PBMCs or T cells enriched from blood (not recorded which). These receptors originate from a young man who had recovered from COVID-19. The CDR3 runs from the conserved cysteine through the conserved F or W. A D gene is named only where the DNA matches it firmly. A row's size may be missing; if present it is once, few, many or a size class.

.	15	TRBV5-8	TRBJ1-5	.	TGTGCCAGCAGCTTGGGGGGCGCCGAGTATCAGCCCCAGCATTTT	CASSLGGAEYQPQHF
TRBD1	13	TRBV27	TRBJ2-7	few	TGTGCCAGCAGAGGACAGGGAATCTACGAGCAGTACTTC	CASRGQGIYEQYF
.	16	TRBV4-3	TRBJ2-6	.	TGCGCCAGCAGCCAAGATCTAGGGGCTGGGGCCAACGTCCTGACTTTC	CASSQDLGAGANVLTF
TRBD1	14	TRBV28	TRBJ1-1	.	TGTGCCAGCAGTCTTGACCCGGGACAGGGGTGGGCTTTCTTT	CASSLDPGQGWAFF
.	14	TRBV30	TRBJ2-2	.	TGTGCCTGGAGCGCAGGTCTCAACACCGGGGAGCTGTTTTTT	CAWSAGLNTGELFF
.	17	TRBV10-3	TRBJ1-3	.	TGTGCCATCAGTGAGCCAGGGTCGCCCTACTCTGGAAACACCATATATTTT	CAISEPGSPYSGNTIYF
TRBD1	14	TRBV9	TRBJ1-2	.	TGTGCCAGCAGCGTCTCGGGACAGCTCTATGGCTACACCTTC	CASSVSGQLYGYTF
TRBD2	14	TRBV7-9	TRBJ2-1	.	TGTGCCAGCAGCTTATTTCTTAGCGGGGGTGAGCAGTTCTTC	CASSLFLSGGEQFF
.	13	TRBV4-1	TRBJ2-7	.	TGCGCCAGCAGCCAAGCTTCGTCCTACGAGCAGTACTTC	CASSQASSYEQYF
.	15	TRBV2	TRBJ1-4	.	TGTGCCAGCAGTGAAAATGGAGCAACTAATGAAAAACTGTTTTTT	CASSENGATNEKLFF
.	14	TRBV28	TRBJ1-5	.	TGTGCCAGCAGTCAGCCACAGATTAATCAGCCCCAGCATTTT	CASSQPQINQPQHF
.	17	TRBV7-2	TRBJ1-4	.	TGTGCCAGCAGCCGGACATCATTTTTAGCCCAGAATGAAAAACTGTTTTTT	CASSRTSFLAQNEKLFF
TRBD1	16	TRBV7-2	TRBJ2-1	.	TGTGCCAGCAGCTTAGCAGGGACAGGCGCCTACAATGAGCAGTTCTTC	CASSLAGTGAYNEQFF
.	16	TRBV24-1	TRBJ1-6	.	TGTGCCACCAGTGATTTTCCCCTGGGGGGTGATTCACCCCTCCACTTT	CATSDFPLGGDSPLHF